This TCR beta chain was captured in a study of CD8 T cells in ankylosing spondylitis. Broader study findings: What seemed typical of ankylosing spondylitis blood was a TCR beta motif built from roughly eight highly homologous variants. Enrichment of disease-linked clones was reportedly significant in matched ankylosing spondylitis synovial fluid.

This clonotype was seen a few times. Its antigen remains unknown. TCRdb reprocessed the 5' RACE reads via MiXCR and lists one record per CDR3 protein. The sample consists of 300,000 to 400,000 distinct CDR3 sequences, around 22% of them appearing once. The V gene end was trimmed by 4 bases and the J gene end by 6 bases; junction bases not matched to a gene: 6. CDR1 and CDR2 from the germline V gene are SGHKS and YYEKEE (reference sequence). The CDR3 sequence is 14 residues long. The rearrangement joins TRBV5-5 to TRBJ2-5; TRBD2 agrees at 10 bases. Sequenced: blood, either unsorted or a sorted T cell fraction (not recorded which). This receptor was identified in a male donor with ankylosing spondylitis. The DNA for the CDR3 is TGTGCCAGCAGCCCTAGCGGGAGAAGGCAGACCCAGTACTTC. This translates into CASSPSGRRQTQYF.